A selection of T cell receptor beta chains follows, all from one sample in a study of cytomegalovirus exposure and HLA in healthy donors. Produced via immunoSEQ multiplex PCR; TCRdb's table is partial and in-frame only. The sample holds around 140,000 clones, around 80% seen once. Sequenced: PBMCs. Source of these receptors: a woman between 55 and 75 years old in good health and CMV-seropositive. Both conserved end residues are trimmed from each CDR3. Not all rows give a size; the values are once, few, many and, for expanded clones, a class.

clone size,J gene,V gene,CDR3 protein
.,TRBJ1-2,TRBV28,ASRDRANYGYT
once,TRBJ1-5,TRBV19,ASSIGLGQTQPQH
.,TRBJ2-7,TRBV2,ASSVGRSSYEQY
.,TRBJ2-7,TRBV9,ASSVSSGSFEQY
.,TRBJ2-1,TRBV4-3,ASSQGFLRGSYNEQF
.,TRBJ1-3,TRBV18,ASSPRGLAPNTIY
.,TRBJ2-7,TRBV7-2,ASSFPGRDEQY
.,TRBJ2-7,TRBV6-5,ASSYSGRTSYEQY
few,TRBJ2-1,TRBV19,ASSQGTSGYNEQF
.,TRBJ2-1,TRBV9,ASSFIRDSLPRKDEQF
.,TRBJ2-1,TRBV4-3,ASSRIGTGMRDEQF
.,TRBJ2-2,TRBV27,ASSLAGAGGELF
.,TRBJ1-5,TRBV7-2,ASSLEGTLNQPQH
.,TRBJ1-1,TRBV14,ASSQDGTGREAF
.,TRBJ2-3,TRBV7-2,ASSYRDREGDTQY
.,TRBJ2-7,TRBV19,ASSRRGAASGSYEQY